One T cell receptor (beta chain) is described in this entry. What it recognizes is unknown. Relative to the germline gene, one junction end is altered; a read error may explain this. This entry belongs to a study of cytomegalovirus exposure and HLA in healthy donors. Nominal health characterized the donors when sampled, though unrecorded immune exposures were likely. CDR3 length: 11 amino acids. Germline V gene lookup returns CDR1 SEHNR and CDR2 FQNEAQ (reference sequence). The study's findings and limits: Clonal expansion was found to be greater in HLA-associated TCR beta chains than in equally common others in a later analysis. Later work found that TCR association rates differed between HLA loci; DRB1 had the most and HLA-C the fewest.

The PCR was carried out with 60 Vbeta primers and 13 Jbeta primers. Profiled with immunoSEQ multiplex PCR; TCRdb holds only in-frame clones, not every one. Here the sample spans roughly 100,000 clones, approximately 83% being singletons. Sequenced material: PBMCs. This sequence joins TRBV7-9 and TRBJ1-2; D unresolved. This clonotype originated in a female donor in good health and CMV-seropositive. CDR3 bases: TGTTCCAGCAGCTCTTTTGATGGCTACACCTTC. Amino acids: CSSSSFDGYTF.